One and the same sample provided the 10 T cell receptor beta chains below, sequenced in a study of T cells expressing NK-cell markers (dated by TCRdb to 2019 to 2021). Library method: 5' RACE. Data came from an Illumina HiSeq 2000. One entry per CDR3 protein sequence results from the TCRdb reprocessing of the reads, with DNA left out. This sample's table contains 250,000 to 300,000 distinct CDR3 sequences. The ten largest make up around 0.37% of the sample. The sequenced material came from blood T cells: a sorted CD56 or NKG2C T cell subset, CD4+ or CD8+ T cells, or bulk PBMC T cells (not recorded which). All receptors come from a man in his late teens or twenties in good health. Donor details come from another sample of the same person, matched by shared clones.

The chain uses TRBV4-1 and TRBJ2-1; TCRdb's D gene call, TRBD2, goes unchecked for lack of DNA. This CDR3 contains 22 residues. Germline V gives CDR1 MGHRA, CDR2 YSYEKL. This CDR3 reads CASSQQAAGLAVPTRSYNEQFF.

The CDR3 spells CASSLISGISTQYF. This chain uses TRBV12-3 or TRBV12-4 with TRBJ2-3; the D call of TRBD2 rests on TCRdb alone, since no DNA is present to check it. This CDR3 spans 14 amino acids.

V gene TRBV3-1 combines with J gene TRBJ2-3; TCRdb reports TRBD2, a call that lacks DNA to check it against. The CDR3 extends over 16 amino acids. Germline V gene data show CDR1 as LGHDT and CDR2 as YNNKEL (reference sequence). The CDR3 region is CASSQEASGQTDTQYF.

The rearrangement uses TRBV7-3 and TRBJ2-1; absent DNA, TCRdb's TRBD1 call cannot be checked. Germline assignment: CDR1 SGHTA and CDR2 FQGTGA. The CDR3 has 16 amino acids. This CDR3 is CASSEQGAISYNEQFF. Filled out from reference TRBV7-3 and TRBJ2-1, the complete variable domain reads GAGVSQTPSNKVTEKGKYVELRCDPISGHTALYWYRQSLGQGPEFLIYFQGTGAADDSGLPNDRFFAVRPEGSVSTLKIQRTERGDSAVYLCASSEQGAISYNEQFFGPGTRLTVL.

The V call is TRBV20-1, the J call TRBJ2-1; TCRdb's D call of TRBD2 is untestable without DNA. This CDR3 has 15 residues. Germline V lookup: CDR1 DFQATT, CDR2 SNEGSKA (reference sequence). The CDR3 sequence is CSARIPLAVYNEQFF.

The CDR3: CASSPGQVYGYTF. The chain recombines TRBV6-1 with TRBJ1-2; the D call of TRBD1 rests on TCRdb alone, since no DNA is present to check it. Germline V gene data show CDR1 as MNHNS and CDR2 as SASEGT. The CDR3 has 13 amino acids.

The rearrangement uses TRBV19 and TRBJ2-1; TCRdb's D gene call, TRBD2, goes unchecked for lack of DNA. The CDR3 has 14 amino acids. The germline V gene has CDR1 LNHDA and CDR2 SQIVND (reference sequence). CDR3: CASSLTSDYTEQFF.

The chain couples TRBV7-2 to TRBJ2-2; without DNA, the TCRdb call of TRBD1 cannot be checked. The CDR3 loop spans 15 amino acids. The germline V gene encodes CDR1 SGHTA and CDR2 FQGNSA. The CDR3 loop reads CASSLAVTGSGELFF.

The V and J genes are TRBV25-1 and TRBJ2-1; without DNA, the TCRdb call of TRBD2 cannot be checked. The germline V gene encodes CDR1 MGHDK and CDR2 SYGVNS. CDR3 size: 15 residues. CDR3 in amino acids: CASSETSGRVNEQFF. The full variable domain, in which reference TRBV25-1 and TRBJ2-1 provide the parts outside the CDR3, is EADIYQTPRYLVIGTGKKITLECSQTMGHDKMYWYQQDPGMELHLIHYSYGVNSTEKGDLSSESTVSRIRTEHFPLTLESARPSHTSQYLCASSETSGRVNEQFFGPGTRLTVL.

The chain links TRBV25-1 to TRBJ1-6. The CDR3 consists of 14 residues. In germline, CDR1 is MGHDK, CDR2 SYGVNS. CDR3 region: CASSDLKYNSPLHF.